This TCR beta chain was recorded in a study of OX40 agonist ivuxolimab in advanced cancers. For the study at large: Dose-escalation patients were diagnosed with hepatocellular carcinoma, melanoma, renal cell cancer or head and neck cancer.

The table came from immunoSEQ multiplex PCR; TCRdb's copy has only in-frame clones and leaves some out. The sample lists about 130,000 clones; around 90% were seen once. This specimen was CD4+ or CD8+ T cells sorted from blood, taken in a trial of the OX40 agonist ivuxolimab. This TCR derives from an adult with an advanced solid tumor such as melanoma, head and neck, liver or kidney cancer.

This chain's CDR3 is CSVPRWGGSMETQYF. DNA for the CDR3: TGCAGCGTCCCCCGGTGGGGCGGGAGCATGGAGACCCAGTACTTC. The chain uses TRBV29-1 and TRBJ2-5; 7 bases are shared with TRBD2. J gave up 5 bases and V 6 bases, and 15 bases lay outside the gene matches. This CDR3 has 15 amino acids. Per the germline V gene, CDR1 is SQVTM and CDR2 is ANQGSEA. The full variable domain, in which reference TRBV29-1 and TRBJ2-5 provide the parts outside the CDR3, is SAVISQKPSRDICQRGTSLTIQCQVDSQVTMMFWYRQQPGQSLTLIATANQGSEATYESGFVIDKFPISRPNLTFSTLTVSNMSPEDSSIYLCSVPRWGGSMETQYFGPGTRLLVL.